The TCR beta chain under discussion was sequenced for a study of blood T cell repertoires in COVID-19 (TCRdb year 2020). At the level of the whole study: The collaborator samples originated in the United States, Italy and Spain and spanned the acute and convalescent phases of COVID-19. The material from the prospective study consisted of cDNA or gDNA derived from T cells, B-cell-depleted T cells, or PBMCs. The dataset comprised deeply sampled blood TCRbeta repertoires from subjects exposed to, actively infected with, or recovered from COVID-19. The repertoires were released in a freely available public database meant as a resource for research on the immune response to SARS-CoV-2. The samples were drawn from the first 160 participants of the ongoing ImmuneRACE study and from about 1,200 subjects provided by 6 global collaborators. Nearly every sample came with metadata listing a de-identified subject ID, COVID-19 status, age in years and sex. Where HLA class I and class II types were available, the types were taken from metadata supplied by the sample provider, not from assay-based typing.

Counted from cysteine to phenylalanine, this CDR3 has 16 amino acids. CDR3 DNA is the only sequence kept; it has 48 bases, read in frame from the first base. CDR1 and CDR2 (SGHNT, YYREEE) derive from the germline V gene (reference sequence). Between the V and J ends, shortened by 4 bases and 4 bases respectively, the junction contains 20 bases. Turning to this clone: The antigen it recognizes is unknown. No quality values exist for individual bases; no much larger clone is one base distant.

Overall results and qualifications from the work: The amount of clinical and demographic metadata varied by source and participant and was provided uncurated.

In the prospective study, participants were about 18 to 100 years old, resided in fewer than 25 geographic areas of the United States, and were enrolled through a virtual design. Cohort assignment in the prospective study relied on participant-reported clinical history from a screening survey and a study questionnaire. In the prospective study, mobile phlebotomists collected whole blood, serum and a nasopharyngeal or oropharyngeal swab from each participant. Additional blood draws and questionnaires over an approximately two-month period could optionally be provided by prospective study participants. Prospective study blood samples were shipped either frozen or at room temperature before DNA extraction. TCRbeta CDR3 regions were amplified from genomic DNA by means of the immunoSEQ Assay, a bias-controlled multiplex PCR. The paper's data handling went like this. Nucleated cell counts per sample were estimated from amplification of reference gene primers within the assay. Sequence reads were collapsed and filtered to measure the absolute abundance of every unique TCRbeta CDR3 rearrangement. Productive Simpson clonality was computed per sample as the square root of Simpson's diversity index over productive rearrangements. Sourced from immuneACCESS, this table was stored by TCRdb with only in-frame sequences that have V and J called. A share of the clones is absent; for the studies checked, an unresolved V gene accounts for under half, and the remainder has no known explanation. The V and J calls and clone size come from that table; D and trimming were worked out from the DNA. This sample holds under 300,000 clones; about 91% were observed only once. The leading ten clones occupy 0.95% to 1.5% of the sample.

The V gene is TRBV5-4 and the J gene is TRBJ2-5; the D segment could be TRBD2, given 7 matching bases. The sequence was obtained from a human donor in a cohort exposed to, infected with or recovered from COVID-19 (not recorded which). The donor label of this sample is uncertain. The sequencing input was PBMCs or T cells enriched from blood (not recorded which). The encoded CDR3 is CASSRRRGPGRETQYF. The sequence in DNA is TGTGCCAGCAGCCGTAGGCGGGGGCCGGGAAGAGAGACCCAGTACTTC.